This is a list of T cell receptor beta chains from one sample in a study of human T cells and chemical hapten exposure. TCRdb called the 5' RACE reads again in MiXCR, with one record for every CDR3 protein. The data hold some 150,000 distinct CDR3 sequences, with 4.1% observed a single time. The receptor source for this set is a female donor in good health. CDR3s include the opening cysteine and the closing phenylalanine or tryptophan. The order of the fields is V gene, J gene, clone size, D gene, CDR3 protein, CDR3 DNA. D genes are given only for firm matches. Clone size is shown for a subset of rows, as once, few, many or a class of expanded clone.

>TRBV12-3/TRBV12-4|TRBJ2-1|NA|TRBD2
CASSLRFLTSGGVEQFF
TGTGCCAGCAGTTTAAGGTTCCTGACTAGCGGGGGGGTTGAGCAGTTCTTC
>TRBV6-5|TRBJ1-6|many|TRBD1
CASSLDRGSRNSPLHF
TGTGCCAGCAGTTTAGACAGGGGTAGCCGGAATTCACCCCTCCACTTT
>TRBV6-5|TRBJ1-4|many|TRBD1
CASSSITGEAEKLFF
TGTGCCAGCAGTTCCATCACAGGGGAGGCTGAAAAACTGTTTTTT
>TRBV6-6|TRBJ2-3|many|NA
CASSYSGSVRTDTQYF
TGTGCCAGCAGTTACTCTGGGAGTGTCCGCACAGATACGCAGTATTTT
>TRBV20-1|TRBJ2-3|few|NA
CSAIVLTSPDTQYF
TGCAGTGCTATCGTGCTGACTAGTCCAGATACGCAGTATTTT
>TRBV5-1|TRBJ1-2|many|NA
CASSFDGDYGYTF
TGCGCCAGCAGCTTTGACGGCGACTATGGCTACACCTTC
>TRBV20-1|TRBJ1-4|few|NA
CSAPDRTASNEKLFF
TGCAGTGCCCCGGACCGGACAGCTTCCAATGAAAAACTGTTTTTT
>TRBV5-1|TRBJ2-5|many|NA
CASSPTAGAETQYF
TGCGCCAGCAGCCCCACCGCGGGGGCCGAGACCCAGTACTTC
>TRBV6-6|TRBJ2-1|many|NA
CASSYAPNEQFF
TGTGCCAGCAGTTATGCCCCCAATGAGCAGTTCTTC
>TRBV5-6|TRBJ2-2|few|TRBD1
CASRPDRGTGELFF
TGTGCCAGCAGACCCGACAGGGGAACCGGGGAGCTGTTTTTT
>TRBV6-6|TRBJ2-3|many|NA
CASSYSISSTTDTQYF
TGTGCCAGCAGTTACTCGATTTCTAGCACGACAGATACGCAGTATTTT
>TRBV7-2|TRBJ1-2|many|TRBD1
CASSFRDRGVGGYTF
TGTGCCAGCAGCTTTCGGGACAGGGGAGTTGGTGGCTACACCTTC
>TRBV6-4|TRBJ2-3|NA|NA
CASSDSISGGTDTQYF
TGTGCCAGCAGTGACTCGATATCTGGCGGCACAGATACGCAGTATTTT
>TRBV5-1|TRBJ1-1|many|TRBD1
CASMDRGLNTEAFF
TGCGCCAGCATGGACAGGGGGTTGAACACTGAAGCTTTCTTT
>TRBV5-4|TRBJ2-3|many|NA
CASSSLGEVGLDTQYF
TGTGCCAGCAGCTCATTGGGGGAAGTGGGTTTAGATACGCAGTATTTT
>TRBV27|TRBJ1-1|many|NA
CASRDSAISEAFF
TGTGCCAGCAGGGACAGCGCTATCTCTGAAGCTTTCTTT
>TRBV19|TRBJ1-1|many|TRBD1
CASNNRGGGTEAFF
TGTGCCAGTAACAACAGGGGTGGCGGCACTGAAGCTTTCTTT
>TRBV7-3|TRBJ2-2|many|NA
CASSSTGTTTGELFF
TGTGCCAGCAGCTCCACCGGGACCACCACCGGGGAGCTGTTTTTT
>TRBV6-1|TRBJ1-5|many|TRBD1
CASSAQGGNQPQHF
TGTGCCAGCAGTGCCCAGGGGGGCAATCAGCCCCAGCATTTT
>TRBV2|TRBJ1-2|many|NA
CASQKTGGHGYTF
TGTGCCAGCCAAAAAACCGGGGGCCATGGCTACACCTTC
>TRBV5-1|TRBJ1-1|many|TRBD1
CASSLAQGAAVGTEAFF
TGCGCCAGCAGCTTGGCACAGGGGGCGGCGGTGGGCACTGAAGCTTTCTTT
>TRBV20-1|TRBJ2-7|many|TRBD2
CSARPMAGGDSYEQYF
TGCAGTGCTAGACCAATGGCGGGGGGGGACTCCTACGAGCAGTACTTC